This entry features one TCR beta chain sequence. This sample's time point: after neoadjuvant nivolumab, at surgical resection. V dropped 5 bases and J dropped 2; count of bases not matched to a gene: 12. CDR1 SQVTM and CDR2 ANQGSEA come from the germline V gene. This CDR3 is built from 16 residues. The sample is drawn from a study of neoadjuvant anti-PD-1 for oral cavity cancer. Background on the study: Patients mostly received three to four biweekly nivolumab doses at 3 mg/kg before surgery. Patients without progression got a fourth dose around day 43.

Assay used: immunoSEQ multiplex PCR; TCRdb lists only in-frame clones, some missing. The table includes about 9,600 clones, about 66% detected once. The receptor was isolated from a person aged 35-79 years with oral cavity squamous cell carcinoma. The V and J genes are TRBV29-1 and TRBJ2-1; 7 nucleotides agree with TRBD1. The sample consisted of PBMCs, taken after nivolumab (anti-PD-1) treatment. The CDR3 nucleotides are TGCAGCGTTCCTCCCTTAGGGGGCCTTACCTACAATGAGCAGTTCTTC. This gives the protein CSVPPLGGLTYNEQFF.